This entry describes one T cell receptor beta chain. The record originates from a study of blood T cell repertoires in COVID-19. Study processing details: Amplified reference gene primers provided the basis for estimating nucleated cell counts. TCRdb keeps only in-frame clones here, not all; method: immunoSEQ multiplex PCR. D and trimming were read from the DNA, whereas the V and J calls and clone size are those reported in that table. The sample holds roughly 140,000 clones; roughly 87% are singletons and the top ten take 1.5% to 2%. The length of the CDR3 is 15 residues. Trimming stripped 0 bases from V and 5 bases from J, with 12 bases between. Germline V gene data show CDR1 as SEHNR and CDR2 as FQNEAQ (reference sequence).

This chain connects TRBV7-9 to TRBJ2-3, with TRBD1 as a possible D gene (5 bases). Sequencing was performed on peripheral blood. The origin of this receptor is a man between 65 and 85 years old with acute or convalescent COVID-19. The CDR3 protein is CASSLAQGKGDTQYF. The CDR3 coding sequence is TGTGCCAGCAGCTTAGCTCAGGGAAAGGGAGATACGCAGTATTTT.